The 30 T cell receptor beta chains listed next were all sequenced from one sample in a study of monozygotic twins with inflammatory bowel disease. TCRdb re-called the 5' RACE reads and gives one entry per CDR3 protein, without DNA. With a few hundred thousand distinct CDR3 sequences in the sample, the ten largest clones hold around 2.4%. The sample was blood. Receptors originate from a human donor with ulcerative colitis or Crohn's disease, or a healthy co-twin of an affected twin (not recorded which).

The chain couples TRBV30 to TRBJ1-1; there is no DNA to check the TCRdb D call of TRBD1. Germline V lookup: CDR1 GTSNPN, CDR2 SVGIG (reference sequence). The CDR3 extends over 14 amino acids. The CDR3 sequence is CAWRPGQGLDEAFF.

The chain combines TRBV19 with TRBJ2-7; TCRdb designates TRBD1, a call that cannot be tested without DNA. The CDR3 is 13 residues long. Germline CDR1 reads LNHDA; CDR2 reads SQIVND (reference sequence). CDR3: CASRGANTYEQYF.

This chain joins TRBV9 and TRBJ1-1. CDR3 size: 14 residues. Per the germline V gene, CDR1 is SGDLS and CDR2 is YYNGEE. CDR3 sequence: CASSTNLAGSEAFF.

This sequence joins TRBV11-2 and TRBJ2-3; TCRdb's D call of TRBD1 is untestable without DNA. CDR1 and CDR2 from the germline V gene are SGHAT and FQNNGV. The CDR3 has 14 amino acids. CDR3 protein: CASSPGPNTDTQYF.

The gene calls are TRBV7-6 and TRBJ2-1; TCRdb picks TRBD1, but there is no DNA to check that call. Per the germline V gene, CDR1 is SGHVS and CDR2 is FNYEAQ. The length of the CDR3 is 14 residues. CDR3 loop: CASSLAGAMNEQFF. The complete variable domain, with remaining parts taken from reference TRBV7-6 and TRBJ2-1, reads GAGVSQSPRYKVTKRGQDVALRCDPISGHVSLYWYRQALGQGPEFLTYFNYEAQQDKSGLPNDRFSAERPEGSISTLTIQRTEQRDSAMYRCASSLAGAMNEQFFGPGTRLTVL.

This chain uses TRBV7-6 with TRBJ2-2; the D call of TRBD2 rests on TCRdb alone, since no DNA is present to check it. This CDR3 region has 18 residues. CDR1 is SGHVS and CDR2 is FNYEAQ in the germline V gene. The CDR3 reads CASSPGLAGGINTGELFF.

The chain has TRBV4-3 and TRBJ2-5; absent DNA, TCRdb's TRBD2 call cannot be checked. CDR1 and CDR2 (germline): LGHNA, YSLEER. This CDR3 spans 16 amino acids. CDR3 loop: CASSQDRGSNQETQYF.

V is TRBV5-1 and J is TRBJ2-1; TCRdb's D gene call, TRBD2, goes unchecked for lack of DNA. The CDR3 consists of 16 residues. Germline V gives CDR1 SGHRS, CDR2 YFSETQ. Here the CDR3 reads CASSLGPSGRRNEQFF.

The J gene is TRBJ1-2, the V gene TRBV12-3 or TRBV12-4; the TRBD1 assignment by TCRdb is unverifiable without DNA. CDR3 size: 13 residues. CDR3 sequence: CAITGIGGYGYTF.

CDR3 amino acids: CASSLAGRGNTEAFF. This chain joins TRBV5-1 and TRBJ1-1. Looked up from germline, CDR1 is SGHRS and CDR2 is YFSETQ. CDR3 length equals 15 residues.

This rearrangement joins TRBV19 to TRBJ1-5. Germline V gene lookup returns CDR1 LNHDA and CDR2 SQIVND (reference sequence). The length of the CDR3 is 15 residues. Here the CDR3 reads CASSIDRHLNQPQHF.

The chain carries TRBV18 and TRBJ2-6. Germline V gene data show CDR1 as KGHSH and CDR2 as LQKENI. The CDR3 length is 17 residues. The CDR3 sequence is CASSPLVLGSGANVLTF.

The genes are TRBV5-1 and TRBJ1-2. CDR3 length equals 15 residues. Germline values: CDR1 SGHRS, CDR2 YFSETQ. CDR3 in amino acids: CASSLGAGQNYGYTF.

V gene TRBV28 combines with J gene TRBJ2-2; TCRdb's assignment of TRBD2 cannot be checked, as there is no DNA. The germline gives CDR1 MDHEN, CDR2 SYDVKM. The CDR3 has 15 residues. CDR3 protein: CASTWRGQNTGELFF.

The rearrangement joins TRBV20-1 to TRBJ1-2; TCRdb proposes TRBD1, but this gene call is untestable without DNA. The CDR3 loop spans 13 amino acids. Germline CDR1 DFQATT, CDR2 SNEGSKA (reference sequence). The CDR3 spells CSARGRQGHGYTF.

This chain links TRBV6-1 with TRBJ2-3; TCRdb's assignment of TRBD2 cannot be checked, as there is no DNA. Per germline, CDR1 MNHNS and CDR2 SASEGT. This CDR3 is built from 16 residues. The CDR3 here is CASVKREGRGTDTQYF.

The chain has TRBV27 and TRBJ2-1; with no DNA, the TCRdb D assignment of TRBD1 cannot be verified. The CDR3 is 16 amino acids. CDR1 and CDR2 from the germline V gene are MNHEY and SMNVEV (reference sequence). The CDR3 sequence is CASSLPGYRSYNEQFF.

The gene calls are TRBV18 and TRBJ2-4. The CDR3 is 14 amino acids. CDR1 is KGHSH, CDR2 LQKENI, per germline. CDR3 loop: CASSPGVTKNIQYF.

This chain links TRBV24-1 with TRBJ2-1; TCRdb indicates TRBD1, and absent DNA this call remains unverified. The CDR3 runs 16 residues. CDR1 and CDR2 from the germline V gene are KGHDR and SFDVKD. CDR3 sequence: CATSGQGGNSYNEQFF.

This chain uses TRBV15 with TRBJ1-5. Germline V CDR1 and CDR2: LNHNV, YYDKDF (reference sequence). This CDR3 is built from 12 residues. CDR3 sequence: CATSMGNQPQHF.

J is TRBJ2-3 and V is TRBV20-1; TCRdb gives TRBD1 as the D gene, but with no DNA this cannot be confirmed. Per the germline V gene, CDR1 is DFQATT and CDR2 is SNEGSKA (reference sequence). CDR3 size: 16 residues. The CDR3 region is CSAALRGGTSTDTQYF.

The chain recombines TRBV28 with TRBJ2-6. Germline V gives CDR1 MDHEN, CDR2 SYDVKM. CDR3 length equals 13 residues. CDR3 amino acids: CASWASGANVLTF.

The chain links TRBV5-6 to TRBJ1-2; the TCRdb D gene call, TRBD1, has no DNA to confirm it. The CDR3 is made up of 16 amino acids. Germline V gene sequence: CDR1 SGHDT, CDR2 YYEEEE. The chain's CDR3 is CASSLLTGGSLYGYTF.

The rearrangement uses TRBV28 and TRBJ1-3; the TRBD1 assignment by TCRdb is unverifiable without DNA. Per germline, CDR1 MDHEN and CDR2 SYDVKM. This CDR3 is built from 13 residues. The CDR3 reads CASSRTAGNTIYF. Filled out from reference TRBV28 and TRBJ1-3, the complete variable domain reads DVKVTQSSRYLVKRTGEKVFLECVQDMDHENMFWYRQDPGLGLRLIYFSYDVKMKEKGDIPEGYSVSREKKERFSLILESASTNQTSMYLCASSRTAGNTIYFGEGSWLTVV.

The chain carries TRBV19 and TRBJ1-1; the TRBD1 assignment by TCRdb is unverifiable without DNA. Germline CDR1 is LNHDA and CDR2 is SQIVND (reference sequence). This CDR3 is built from 13 residues. The CDR3 loop is CASSWGENTEAFF.

The CDR3 sequence is CASSLVGGQTYNEQFF. V gene TRBV5-1 combines with J gene TRBJ2-1; the TRBD1 assignment by TCRdb is unverifiable without DNA. The CDR3 length is 16 residues. Germline values: CDR1 SGHRS, CDR2 YFSETQ.

The J gene is TRBJ1-5, the V gene TRBV12-3 or TRBV12-4. CDR3 length: 12 amino acids. The CDR3 protein is CASRGWNQPQHF.

The V call is TRBV5-5, the J call TRBJ1-5. Germline V gene sequence: CDR1 SGHKS, CDR2 YYEKEE (reference sequence). The CDR3 sequence is 14 residues long. CDR3 loop: CASSRRDSNQPQHF. The full variable domain, in which reference TRBV5-5 and TRBJ1-5 provide the parts outside the CDR3, is DAGVTQSPTHLIKTRGQQVTLRCSPISGHKSVSWYQQVLGQGPQFIFQYYEKEERGRGNFPDRFSARQFPNYSSELNVNALLLGDSALYLCASSRRDSNQPQHFGDGTRLSIL.

The CDR3 spells CASRRASGAYNEQFF. This chain links TRBV12-3 or TRBV12-4 with TRBJ2-1; TCRdb reports TRBD2, a call that lacks DNA to check it against. The CDR3 is 15 residues long.

The chain combines TRBV4-2 with TRBJ1-4; TCRdb indicates TRBD1, and absent DNA this call remains unverified. There are 13 residues in the CDR3. Germline CDR1 reads LGHNA; CDR2 reads YNFKEQ. This CDR3 reads CASSEGAGEKLFF.